Each of the 28 T cell receptor beta chains below was sequenced from the same sample in a study of OX40 agonist ivuxolimab in advanced cancers. Method: immunoSEQ multiplex PCR; TCRdb's copy keeps in-frame clones and lacks some. The sample yields fewer than 70,000 clones, roughly 80% seen once. The sequences come from CD4+ or CD8+ T cells sorted from blood, collected in a trial of the OX40 agonist ivuxolimab. The receptor source for this set is an adult with an advanced solid tumor such as melanoma, head and neck, liver or kidney cancer.

CDR3 in DNA: TGCAGCGTTGAGGGACAGGGAAAGGTCACCGGGGAGCTGTTTTTT. Encoded protein: CSVEGQGKVTGELFF. This rearrangement joins TRBV29-1 to TRBJ2-2, with 9 bases aligning to TRBD1. V was clipped by 3 bases and J by 4 bases; unmatched bases: 6. CDR1 and CDR2 from the germline V gene are SQVTM and ANQGSEA. The CDR3 length is 15 residues.

This clone has only one observation. This sequence joins TRBV6-1 and TRBJ2-7, with D tentatively TRBD1 (5 bases). The germline V and J ends were trimmed by 7 bases and 0 bases, with 7 bases remaining between them. Germline assignment: CDR1 MNHNS and CDR2 SASEGT. This CDR3 has 12 residues. The DNA for the CDR3 is TGTGCCAGCAAGGACAACTCCTACGAGCAGTACTTC. This gives the protein CASKDNSYEQYF.

The chain is built from TRBV7-8 and TRBJ2-3, with 13 nucleotides matching TRBD2. With V trimmed by 6 bases and J by 3 bases, 3 bases remained unmatched. The CDR3 covers 15 residues. Per germline, CDR1 SGHVS and CDR2 FQNEAQ. The DNA for the CDR3 is TGTGCCAGCAGTGTACTAGCGGGGGGGACAGATACGCAGTATTTT. Translating gives CASSVLAGGTDTQYF. The full variable domain, completed using reference TRBV7-8 and TRBJ2-3, is GAGVSQSPRYKVAKRGQDVALRCDPISGHVSLFWYQQALGQGPEFLTYFQNEAQLDKSGLPSDRFFAERPEGSVSTLKIQRTQQEDSAVYLCASSVLAGGTDTQYFGPGTRLTVL.

The chain carries TRBV6-6 and TRBJ2-2, with 9 bases fitting TRBD1. Per the germline V gene, CDR1 is MNHNY and CDR2 is SVGAGI (reference sequence). The CDR3 is made up of 14 amino acids. J gave up 3 bases and V 6 bases, and 2 bases lay outside the gene matches. The CDR3 region has the DNA TGTGCCAGCAGCCGGACAGGGGACACCGGGGAGCTGTTTTTT. This encodes CASSRTGDTGELFF.

The V gene is TRBV19, the J gene TRBJ2-1; 9 bases fit TRBD2. Germline lookup yields CDR1 LNHDA and CDR2 SQIVND (reference sequence). This CDR3 contains 16 residues. V trimming: 3 bases; J trimming: 0 bases; junction bases outside the gene matches: 3. The CDR3 here is CASSIQAGGSYNEQFF. The CDR3, as DNA: TGTGCCAGTAGTATCCAAGCGGGGGGCTCCTACAATGAGCAGTTCTTC.

This sequence joins TRBV10-3 and TRBJ2-3; maybe TRBD1 (6 bases). The CDR3 extends over 14 amino acids. The V gene's germline CDR1 is ENHRY and CDR2 SYGVKD. V was clipped by 4 bases and J by 2 bases, with 10 bases between them. CDR3 sequence: CAISVSGDTDTQYF. The CDR3, as DNA: TGTGCCATCAGTGTGTCAGGGGACACAGATACGCAGTATTTT.

This chain connects TRBV7-3 to TRBJ1-1; D gene ambiguous. The V and J ends lost 2 bases and 7 bases respectively, with 8 bases between them. The CDR3 totals 12 residues. From germline, CDR1 is SGHTA and CDR2 FQGTGA. CDR3 bases: TGTGCCAGCAGCTTAGGAGGGTATGAAGCTTTCTTT. It codes for CASSLGGYEAFF.

The chain combines TRBV27 with TRBJ2-5; 8 bases are shared with TRBD1. Germline loops: CDR1 MNHEY, CDR2 SMNVEV (reference sequence). The V segment lost 3 bases and the J segment 4 bases; nucleotides outside the gene matches: 7. This CDR3 has 15 residues. In DNA form, the CDR3 reads TGTGCCAGCAGTTTTGGGACAGGCCTTCGAGAGACCCAGTACTTC. Translated: CASSFGTGLRETQYF.

This rearrangement joins TRBV5-4 to TRBJ1-2; weak D call: TRBD1 (5 bases). Trimming stripped 4 bases from V and 5 bases from J, with 18 bases between. The germline V gene encodes CDR1 SGHNT and CDR2 YYREEE (reference sequence). CDR3 length equals 15 residues. The CDR3 DNA reads TGTGCCAGCAGCCAGCAGCTTGGGGGGGGTTATGGCTACACCTTC. This sequence encodes CASSQQLGGGYGYTF.

The chain links TRBV6-5 to TRBJ2-7; 7 positions match TRBD1. J was trimmed by 7 bases and V by 6 bases; bases with no gene match: 9. Per the germline V gene, CDR1 is MNHEY and CDR2 is SVGAGI. This CDR3 comprises 13 residues. CDR3 residues: CASRTRQGREQYF. The CDR3 DNA reads as TGTGCCAGCAGGACAAGACAGGGACGGGAGCAGTACTTC.

The V and J genes are TRBV7-6 and TRBJ2-3; D is uncertain. The length of the CDR3 is 11 residues. Trimming cost V 3 bases and J 2 bases, with 0 bases left between them. The V gene's germline CDR1 is SGHVS and CDR2 FNYEAQ. The CDR3 is CASSFTDTQYF. In DNA form, the CDR3 reads TGTGCCAGCAGCTTCACAGATACGCAGTATTTT.

V is TRBV19 and J is TRBJ1-1, with D perhaps matching TRBD1 (6 bases). Germline loops: CDR1 LNHDA, CDR2 SQIVND (reference sequence). V lost 6 bases, J lost 5 bases, and 13 bases lay in between. The CDR3 length is 13 residues. CDR3 sequence reads: CASSSTRGTEAFF. Here the CDR3 DNA reads TGTGCCAGTAGCTCGACTAGGGGGACTGAAGCTTTCTTT.

V is TRBV28 and J is TRBJ2-3; D ambiguous. CDR3 length: 11 residues. With 6 bases removed from V and 1 base from J, the gap between germline ends came to 2 bases. Germline V CDR1 and CDR2: MDHEN, SYDVKM. Written as DNA, the CDR3 is TGTGCCAGCAGCCGCACAGATACGCAGTATTTT. Protein sequence: CASSRTDTQYF. The complete variable domain, with remaining parts taken from reference TRBV28 and TRBJ2-3, reads DVKVTQSSRYLVKRTGEKVFLECVQDMDHENMFWYRQDPGLGLRLIYFSYDVKMKEKGDIPEGYSVSREKKERFSLILESASTNQTSMYLCASSRTDTQYFGPGTRLTVL.

The rearrangement uses TRBV27 and TRBJ2-7; D possibly matches TRBD1 or TRBD2 (5 bases each). Germline values: CDR1 MNHEY, CDR2 SMNVEV (reference sequence). The CDR3 is made up of 14 amino acids. V lost 5 bases and J lost 4, with 15 bases in between. CDR3 sequence: CASSPGPLGYEQYF. The CDR3 DNA follows: TGTGCCAGCAGTCCGGGACCCCTCGGGTACGAGCAGTACTTC.

V gene TRBV28 combines with J gene TRBJ1-5; TRBD1 is a possible D gene (6 bases). CDR1 MDHEN and CDR2 SYDVKM come from the germline V gene. This CDR3 is built from 14 residues. The V and J ends lost 10 bases and 1 base respectively, with 14 bases between them. The CDR3 DNA is TGTGCCATCGGGGGGCGGGGGAGCAATCAGCCCCAGCATTTT. Translated: CAIGGRGSNQPQHF. Together with reference TRBV28 and TRBJ1-5, the CDR3 gives the full variable domain: DVKVTQSSRYLVKRTGEKVFLECVQDMDHENMFWYRQDPGLGLRLIYFSYDVKMKEKGDIPEGYSVSREKKERFSLILESASTNQTSMYLCAIGGRGSNQPQHFGDGTRLSIL.

The chain recombines TRBV2 with TRBJ2-5; 13 bases are shared with TRBD2. The CDR3 consists of 13 residues. The junction had 4 bases not matched to a gene; V was cut back by 11 bases and J by 4 bases. CDR1 is SNHLY and CDR2 is FYNNEI in the germline V gene. Here the CDR3 reads CARRTSGGETQYF. In DNA form, the CDR3 reads TGTGCCCGACGGACTAGCGGGGGAGAGACCCAGTACTTC.

This clone has more than one count but fewer than ten. The chain joins TRBV2 to TRBJ1-6; TRBD1 might be the D (5 bases). The CDR3 covers 12 residues. Deletions cut 5 bases from V and 10 bases from J, with 9 bases between. From germline, CDR1 is SNHLY and CDR2 FYNNEI. CDR3 loop: CASSFRESPLHF. CDR3 coding DNA: TGTGCCAGCAGTTTCAGGGAATCACCCCTCCACTTT.

The count of this clone is one. The gene calls are TRBV7-8 and TRBJ2-3; D gene unclear. CDR1 is SGHVS and CDR2 is FQNEAQ in the germline V gene. V lost 5 bases and J lost 3, with 9 bases in between. The CDR3 loop spans 13 amino acids. The CDR3 DNA sequence: TGTGCCAGCAGCCGTGATCTGACAGATACGCAGTATTTT. Amino acid sequence: CASSRDLTDTQYF.

This chain connects TRBV29-1 to TRBJ2-6; TRBD2 is a possible D gene (6 bases). CDR1 is SQVTM and CDR2 is ANQGSEA in the germline V gene. V lost 5 bases to trimming and J lost 1 base, with 21 bases between them. The CDR3 is 18 amino acids. As DNA, the CDR3 is TGCAGCGTTAGGGGAGGTGTAGCCGCAGGTTCTGGGGCCAACGTCCTGACTTTC. It translates to CSVRGGVAAGSGANVLTF.

V and J are TRBV12-5 and TRBJ2-3; 9 bases map to TRBD1. The CDR3 totals 17 residues. In germline, CDR1 is LGHNT, CDR2 FRNRAP. With 4 bases clipped from V and 2 bases from J, the junction kept 10 bases outside the gene matches. The CDR3 DNA reads as TGTGCTAGTGGTTGGGGGACAGGGTTTGGAAACACAGATACGCAGTATTTT. Translating gives CASGWGTGFGNTDTQYF.

The table lists this clone with a few counts. The V and J genes are TRBV6-4 and TRBJ1-2, with a tentative D call TRBD1 (6 bases). The V gene's germline CDR1 is MRHNA and CDR2 SNTAGT. V dropped 6 bases and J dropped 3 bases, with 17 bases sitting between them. The CDR3 is made up of 15 amino acids. The CDR3 DNA is TGTGCCAGCAGGCAACAGGGAAGCGGCGACTATGGCTACACCTTC. Encoded protein: CASRQQGSGDYGYTF.

The chain joins TRBV5-8 to TRBJ1-2, with 10 positions matching TRBD1. The CDR3 covers 15 residues. Trimming removed 2 bases from V and 3 bases from J; junction bases left unmatched: 4. Looked up from germline, CDR1 is SGHTS and CDR2 is YDEGEE. The CDR3 here is CASSLRTGGDYGYTF. The DNA of the CDR3 is TGTGCCAGCAGCTTAAGGACAGGGGGTGACTATGGCTACACCTTC.

The chain joins TRBV6-6 to TRBJ2-7; D perhaps matches TRBD2 (6 bases). The CDR3 spans 13 residues. The V end lost 8 bases, the J end lost 0 bases, and 11 bases lay between the germline ends. The germline V gene has CDR1 MNHNY and CDR2 SVGAGI (reference sequence). The CDR3: CASLLGGSYEQYF. CDR3 DNA: TGTGCCAGCCTTTTGGGGGGCTCCTACGAGCAGTACTTC.

The rearrangement joins TRBV4-1 to TRBJ2-5; no firm D call. With 0 bases removed from V and 3 bases from J, the gap between germline ends came to 23 bases. The germline V gene encodes CDR1 MGHRA and CDR2 YSYEKL. The CDR3 has 19 amino acids. This CDR3 is CASSQERGQALGLKETQYF. The CDR3 coding sequence is TGCGCCAGCAGCCAAGAGCGTGGGCAGGCCCTTGGTCTAAAAGAGACCCAGTACTTC.

The chain uses TRBV5-1 and TRBJ2-3, with TRBD1 identical over 7 bases. CDR3 size: 14 residues. Germline V CDR1 and CDR2: SGHRS, YFSETQ. The V and J ends lost 4 bases and 3 bases, in that order; junction bases with no gene match: 5. This CDR3 reads CASSPDRITDTQYF. The CDR3 DNA is TGCGCCAGCAGCCCGGACAGGATTACAGATACGCAGTATTTT. The full variable domain, with the rest looked up from reference TRBV5-1 and TRBJ2-3, is KAGVTQTPRYLIKTRGQQVTLSCSPISGHRSVSWYQQTPGQGLQFLFEYFSETQRNKGNFPGRFSGRQFSNSRSEMNVSTLELGDSALYLCASSPDRITDTQYFGPGTRLTVL.

J is TRBJ2-5 and V is TRBV5-1; D remains unclear. V was shortened by 0 bases and J by 2 bases, with 5 bases between the two germline ends. This CDR3 contains 13 residues. Germline CDR1 reads SGHRS; CDR2 reads YFSETQ. CDR3 DNA sequence: TGCGCCAGCAGCTTGGGTTTGCAAGAGACCCAGTACTTC. Its protein product is CASSLGLQETQYF.

V gene TRBV5-1 combines with J gene TRBJ2-7; 10 nucleotides match TRBD1. V trimming: 4 bases; J trimming: 5 bases; junction bases outside the gene matches: 12. Germline lookup yields CDR1 SGHRS and CDR2 YFSETQ. The CDR3 runs to 16 residues. The CDR3 DNA is TGCGCCAGCAGCGAAAGCCCGGGACAGGGGCCGGACGAGCAGTACTTC. Its translation: CASSESPGQGPDEQYF.

The CDR3 DNA reads TGTGCCAGCAGCCAAGCAATCGGGATAAACAGCTTCTACGAGCAGTACTTC. This encodes CASSQAIGINSFYEQYF. The V call is TRBV4-2, the J call TRBJ2-7; a possible D gene is TRBD2 (5 bases). The CDR3 is 17 amino acids. Germline V CDR1 and CDR2: LGHNA, YNFKEQ. V was cut by 1 base and J by 3 bases, with 19 bases left in between.